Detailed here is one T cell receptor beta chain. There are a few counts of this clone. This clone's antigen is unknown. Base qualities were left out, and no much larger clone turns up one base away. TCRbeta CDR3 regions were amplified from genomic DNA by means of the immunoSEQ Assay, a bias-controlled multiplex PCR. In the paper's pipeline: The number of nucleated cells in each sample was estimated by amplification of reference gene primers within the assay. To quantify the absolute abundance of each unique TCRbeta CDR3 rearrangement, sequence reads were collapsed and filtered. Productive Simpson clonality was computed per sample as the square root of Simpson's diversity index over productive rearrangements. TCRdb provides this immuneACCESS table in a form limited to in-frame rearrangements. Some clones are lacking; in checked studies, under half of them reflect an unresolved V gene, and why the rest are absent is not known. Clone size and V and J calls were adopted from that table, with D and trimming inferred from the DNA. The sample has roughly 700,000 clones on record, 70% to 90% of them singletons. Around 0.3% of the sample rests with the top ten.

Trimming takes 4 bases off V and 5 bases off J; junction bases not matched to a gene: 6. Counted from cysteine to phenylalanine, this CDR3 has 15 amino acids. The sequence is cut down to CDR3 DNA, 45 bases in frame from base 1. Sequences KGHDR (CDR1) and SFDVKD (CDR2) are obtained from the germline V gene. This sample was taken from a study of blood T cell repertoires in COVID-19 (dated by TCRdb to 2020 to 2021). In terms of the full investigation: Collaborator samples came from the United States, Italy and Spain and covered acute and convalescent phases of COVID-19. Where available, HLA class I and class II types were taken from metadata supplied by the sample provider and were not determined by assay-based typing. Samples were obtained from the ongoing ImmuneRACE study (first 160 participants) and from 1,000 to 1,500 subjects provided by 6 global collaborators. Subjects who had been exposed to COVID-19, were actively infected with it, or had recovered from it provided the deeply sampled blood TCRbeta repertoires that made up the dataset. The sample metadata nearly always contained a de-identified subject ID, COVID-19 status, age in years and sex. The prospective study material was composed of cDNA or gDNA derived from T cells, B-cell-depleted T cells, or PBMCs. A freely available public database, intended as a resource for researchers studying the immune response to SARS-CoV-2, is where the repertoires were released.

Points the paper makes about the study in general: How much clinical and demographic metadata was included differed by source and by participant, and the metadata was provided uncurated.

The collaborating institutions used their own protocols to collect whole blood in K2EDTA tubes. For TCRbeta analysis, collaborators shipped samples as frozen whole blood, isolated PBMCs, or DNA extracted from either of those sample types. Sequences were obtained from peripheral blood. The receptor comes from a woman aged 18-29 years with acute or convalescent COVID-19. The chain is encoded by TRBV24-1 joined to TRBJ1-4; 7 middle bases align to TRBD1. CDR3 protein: CATSDPGQRNEKLFF. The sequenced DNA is TGTGCCACCAGTGACCCGGGACAGAGGAATGAAAAACTGTTTTTT.